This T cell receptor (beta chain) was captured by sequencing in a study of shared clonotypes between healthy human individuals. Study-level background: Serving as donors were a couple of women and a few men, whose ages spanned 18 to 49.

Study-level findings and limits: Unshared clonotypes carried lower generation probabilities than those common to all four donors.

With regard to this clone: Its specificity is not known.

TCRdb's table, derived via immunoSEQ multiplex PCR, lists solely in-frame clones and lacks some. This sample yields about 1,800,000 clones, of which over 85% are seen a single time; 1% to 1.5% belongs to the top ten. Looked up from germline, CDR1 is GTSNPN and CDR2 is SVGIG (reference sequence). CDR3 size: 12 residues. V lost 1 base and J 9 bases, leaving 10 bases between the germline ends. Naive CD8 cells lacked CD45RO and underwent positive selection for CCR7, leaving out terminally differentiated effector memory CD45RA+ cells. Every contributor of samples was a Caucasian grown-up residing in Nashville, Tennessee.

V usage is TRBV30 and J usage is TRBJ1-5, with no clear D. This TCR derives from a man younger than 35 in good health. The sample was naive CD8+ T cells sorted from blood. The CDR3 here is CAWSEGEPPQHF. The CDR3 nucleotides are TGTGCCTGGAGTGAAGGAGAGCCGCCCCAGCATTTT.